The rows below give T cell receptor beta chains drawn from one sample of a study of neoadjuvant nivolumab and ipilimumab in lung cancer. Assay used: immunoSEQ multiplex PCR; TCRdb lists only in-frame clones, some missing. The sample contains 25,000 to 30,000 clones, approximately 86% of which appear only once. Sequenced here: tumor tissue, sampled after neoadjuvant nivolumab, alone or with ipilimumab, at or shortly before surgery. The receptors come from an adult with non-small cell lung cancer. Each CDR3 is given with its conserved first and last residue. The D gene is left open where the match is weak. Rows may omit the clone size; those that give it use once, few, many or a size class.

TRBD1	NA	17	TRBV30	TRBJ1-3	CAWSGLRTGGGGNTIYF	TGTGCCTGGAGTGGGCTCCGAACAGGGGGCGGTGGAAACACCATATATTTT
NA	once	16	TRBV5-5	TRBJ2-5	CASSSDLSISGETQYF	TGTGCCAGCAGCTCGGACCTCTCTATCTCGGGAGAGACCCAGTACTTC
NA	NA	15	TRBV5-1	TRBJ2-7	CASKRDGGSTYEQYF	TGCGCCAGCAAACGGGACGGGGGATCGACCTACGAGCAGTACTTC
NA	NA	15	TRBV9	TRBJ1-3	CASSRQWGGGNTIYF	TGTGCCAGCAGCCGACAGTGGGGGGGCGGAAACACCATATATTTT
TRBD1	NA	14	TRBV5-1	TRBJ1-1	CASSGGTENTEAFF	TGCGCCAGCAGCGGGGGGACAGAGAACACTGAAGCTTTCTTT
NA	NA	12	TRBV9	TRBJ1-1	CASSVGFSEAFF	TGTGCCAGCAGCGTAGGGTTTTCTGAAGCTTTCTTT
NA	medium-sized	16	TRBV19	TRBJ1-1	CASSTPDLTLNTEAFF	TGTGCCAGTAGTACCCCTGACTTAACCTTGAACACTGAAGCTTTCTTT
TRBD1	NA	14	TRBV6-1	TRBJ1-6	CASSSTGGESPLHF	TGTGCCAGCAGTTCCACAGGGGGTGAATCACCCCTCCACTTT
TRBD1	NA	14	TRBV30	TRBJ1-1	CAWSMEGAFTEAFF	TGTGCCTGGAGTATGGAGGGGGCTTTTACTGAAGCTTTCTTT
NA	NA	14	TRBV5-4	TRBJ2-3	CASSPRSYTDTQYF	TGTGCCAGCAGCCCAAGGAGCTACACAGATACGCAGTATTTT
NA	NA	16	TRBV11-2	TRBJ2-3	CASSWGGGPWTDTQYF	TGTGCCAGCAGCTGGGGAGGGGGTCCGTGGACAGATACGCAGTATTTT
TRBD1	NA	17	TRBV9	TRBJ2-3	CASSDRQTGDSTDTQYF	TGTGCCAGCAGCGACCGACAGACAGGGGATAGCACAGATACGCAGTATTTT
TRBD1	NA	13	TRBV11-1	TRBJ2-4	CASSKDRGNIQYF	TGTGCCAGCAGCAAAGACAGGGGAAACATTCAGTACTTC
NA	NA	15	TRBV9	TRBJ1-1	CASSPGADMNTEAFF	TGTGCCAGCAGCCCAGGGGCGGATATGAACACTGAAGCTTTCTTT
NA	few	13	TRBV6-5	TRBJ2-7	CASSYQGSYEQYF	TGTGCCAGCAGTTACCAGGGGTCCTACGAGCAGTACTTC
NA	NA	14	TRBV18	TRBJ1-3	CASSRTGGENTIYF	TGTGCCAGCTCCCGAACCGGGGGTGAGAACACCATATATTTT
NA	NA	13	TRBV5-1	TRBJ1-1	CASSLTVNTEAFF	TGCGCCAGCAGCTTAACAGTGAACACTGAAGCTTTCTTT
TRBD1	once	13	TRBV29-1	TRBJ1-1	CSVVDRGNTEAFF	TGCAGCGTGGTGGACAGGGGGAACACTGAAGCTTTCTTT
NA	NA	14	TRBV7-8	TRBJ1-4	CASSPGGAGEKLFF	TGTGCCAGCAGCCCGGGAGGGGCGGGTGAAAAACTGTTTTTT